This T cell receptor (beta chain) derives from a study of shared clonotypes between healthy human individuals. Broader study findings: Richness estimates generally favored naive over memory subsets.

Some clones are missing from TCRdb's copy, which holds only in-frame ones; the method was immunoSEQ multiplex PCR. The table records over 1.5 million clones, 95% to 99% of them present only once. All donors qualified as healthy HIV-negative adults and had experienced no recent acute infections or vaccinations. Details on this clone: Its antigen is unknown.

The CDR3 extends over 15 amino acids. Germline V gives CDR1 MDHEN, CDR2 SYDVKM. V was pared by 4 bases and J by 1 base, with 13 bases between. The chain links TRBV28 to TRBJ2-5, with unresolved D. The clonotype originates from a young man in good health. Sample: naive CD4+ T cells sorted from blood. Subset specified: CD45RA+ positively selected. CDR3 DNA: TGTGCCAGCAGTTCCCGGATGTGGGTCCAAGAGACCCAGTACTTC. Translating it yields CASSSRMWVQETQYF.